The 19 T cell receptor beta chains listed next were all sequenced from one sample in a study of early T cells in non-severe SARS-CoV-2 infection. A single record per CDR3 protein comes from TCRdb applying MiXCR to the 5' RACE reads. The sample gives tens of thousands of distinct CDR3 sequences, about 15% of which show up once; less than 6% is in the top ten. The specimen sequenced was whole blood. Every receptor here comes from an adult who was a healthcare worker with PCR-confirmed SARS-CoV-2 infection or an uninfected control (not recorded which).

The sample holds many counts of this clonotype. The chain recombines TRBV5-1 with TRBJ1-1; a possible D gene is TRBD1 (6 bases). In germline, CDR1 is SGHRS, CDR2 YFSETQ. The CDR3 covers 16 residues. The V gene lost 3 bases and the J gene lost 1 base, with 16 bases spanning the gap. The chain's CDR3 is CASSYDTGHRNTEAFF. The DNA of the CDR3 is TGCGCCAGCAGCTACGATACGGGACACCGGAACACTGAAGCTTTCTTT.

J is TRBJ2-7 and V is TRBV11-2; 8 bases line up with TRBD1. There are 16 residues in the CDR3. In germline, CDR1 is SGHAT, CDR2 FQNNGV. The V gene end was trimmed by 4 bases and the J gene end by 2 bases; junction bases not matched to a gene: 10. This CDR3 is CASSSISWTGTYEQYF. Written as DNA, the CDR3 is TGTGCCAGCAGCTCCATTTCCTGGACAGGGACCTACGAGCAGTACTTC.

The J gene is TRBJ2-3, the V gene TRBV28; D remains unclear. Germline assignment: CDR1 MDHEN and CDR2 SYDVKM. This CDR3 is built from 13 residues. Deletions cut 8 bases from V and 6 bases from J, with 15 bases between. The DNA for the CDR3 is TGTGCCAGCTTACTGGGAAATGCGGATACGCAGTATTTT. Its protein is CASLLGNADTQYF.

This clonotype was recorded a few times. The CDR3 DNA reads TGTGCCAGCAGGGACCTTTATGGCTACACCTTC. It specifies CASRDLYGYTF. V and J are TRBV6-6 and TRBJ1-2; D remains ambiguous. V was pared by 6 bases and J by 5 bases, with 7 bases between. The CDR3 covers 11 residues. The germline V gene encodes CDR1 MNHNY and CDR2 SVGAGI (reference sequence).

Only a few counts were recorded for this clonotype. J is TRBJ1-1 and V is TRBV2, with D perhaps matching TRBD1 (5 bases). This CDR3 is built from 13 residues. V lost 5 bases and J 1 base, leaving 8 bases between the germline ends. Germline CDR1 SNHLY, CDR2 FYNNEI. DNA of the CDR3: TGTGCCAGCAGTTACCAGGGGAACACTGAAGCTTTCTTT. Its translation is CASSYQGNTEAFF.

This clonotype has just a few counts. The chain combines TRBV5-6 with TRBJ2-1, with 9 bases identical to TRBD1. From germline, CDR1 is SGHDT and CDR2 YYEEEE. The V segment lost 4 bases and the J segment 6 bases; nucleotides outside the gene matches: 8. The CDR3 sequence is 15 residues long. CDR3 residues: CASSPFGTGPNEQFF. CDR3 DNA sequence: TGTGCCAGCAGCCCGTTCGGGACAGGGCCCAATGAGCAGTTCTTC.

The rearrangement links TRBV6-5 to TRBJ1-5; unclear D gene. The germline gives CDR1 MNHEY, CDR2 SVGAGI. This CDR3 comprises 15 residues. V lost 6 bases to trimming and J lost 2 bases, with 14 bases between them. CDR3 nucleotide sequence: TGTGCCAGCAGCTCTGGGCGGGCGGGCAATCAGCCCCAGCATTTT. This encodes CASSSGRAGNQPQHF.

This clonotype was counted a few times. The chain joins TRBV2 to TRBJ2-1; 9 bases fit TRBD2. The junction had 4 bases not matched to a gene; V was cut back by 7 bases and J by 0 bases. This CDR3 has 15 residues. Germline V gene lookup returns CDR1 SNHLY and CDR2 FYNNEI. As DNA, the CDR3 is TGTGCCAGCATCCCGACTAGCGGCTCCTACAATGAGCAGTTCTTC. This sequence encodes CASIPTSGSYNEQFF.

This clonotype turned up a few times. This chain joins TRBV4-3 and TRBJ2-7, with D uncertain. Germline CDR1 and CDR2: LGHNA and YSLEER. Trimming took off 0 bases at V and 1 base at J, with 7 bases between the two ends. The CDR3 is 14 amino acids. The CDR3, as DNA: TGCGCCAGCAGCCAAGAGCCAAAATCCTACGAGCAGTACTTC. Translating it yields CASSQEPKSYEQYF.

The chain recombines TRBV28 with TRBJ2-1, with 7 bases fitting TRBD1. CDR3 length: 13 amino acids. The ends lost 5 bases at V and 8 bases at J; junction bases unmatched: 6. CDR1 is MDHEN and CDR2 is SYDVKM in the germline V gene. The CDR3 is CASSRQGFDEQFF. The CDR3 DNA follows: TGTGCCAGCAGTCGACAGGGATTCGATGAGCAGTTCTTC.

The gene calls are TRBV7-9 and TRBJ2-1, with D unclear. Germline V CDR1 and CDR2: SEHNR, FQNEAQ (reference sequence). Trimming pared 2 bases from V and 8 bases from J, leaving 16 bases between. There are 15 residues in the CDR3. CDR3 in amino acids: CASSLSNGVVDEQFF. The DNA of the CDR3 is TGTGCCAGCAGCTTAAGCAACGGAGTAGTGGATGAGCAGTTCTTC. Supplemented by reference TRBV7-9 and TRBJ2-1, the full variable domain reads DTGVSQNPRHKITKRGQNVTFRCDPISEHNRLYWYRQTLGQGPEFLTYFQNEAQLEKSRLLSDRFSAERPKGSFSTLEIQRTEQGDSAMYLCASSLSNGVVDEQFFGPGTRLTVL.

V usage is TRBV19 and J usage is TRBJ2-7, with D possibly TRBD1 on 5 matching bases. The CDR3 is 16 residues long. CDR1 LNHDA and CDR2 SQIVND come from the germline V gene (reference sequence). V lost 3 bases and J lost 0, with 15 bases in between. CDR3 in amino acids: CASSIAGPGISYEQYF. The CDR3 DNA is TGTGCCAGTAGTATTGCTGGGCCAGGGATCTCCTACGAGCAGTACTTC.

The V and J genes are TRBV20-1 and TRBJ2-7, with TRBD2 matching 9 bases. Looked up from germline, CDR1 is DFQATT and CDR2 is SNEGSKA (reference sequence). With 0 bases clipped from V and 5 bases from J, the junction kept 8 bases outside the gene matches. The CDR3 contains 15 residues. The CDR3 DNA follows: TGCAGTGCTAGAGATATGGAGCGGGAGGTTAACGAGCAGTACTTC. Translated: CSARDMEREVNEQYF.

This clonotype was detected only a few times. In DNA form, the CDR3 reads TGTGCCAGCAGCGCGAGCGGATATTCCTACGAGCAGTACTTC. Translating gives CASSASGYSYEQYF. V usage is TRBV7-9 and J usage is TRBJ2-7; perhaps TRBD2 as D (5 bases). The CDR3 has 14 residues. CDR1 and CDR2 (germline): SEHNR, FQNEAQ (reference sequence). V was clipped by 5 bases and J by 1 base, with 12 bases between them.

The chain links TRBV7-9 to TRBJ2-7, with D perhaps assigned TRBD1 or TRBD2 (5 bases each). The CDR3 loop spans 15 amino acids. V was clipped by 5 bases and J by 6 bases, with 20 bases between them. The germline V gene has CDR1 SEHNR and CDR2 FQNEAQ (reference sequence). Here the CDR3 DNA reads TGTGCCAGCAGCCGGGGCGAGGGGCGCTTCCTCGAGCAGTACTTC. Encoded protein: CASSRGEGRFLEQYF.

This clonotype appeared many times. This sequence joins TRBV28 and TRBJ1-2, with D possibly being TRBD1 (6 bases). The germline V gene encodes CDR1 MDHEN and CDR2 SYDVKM. V lost 3 bases to trimming and J lost 14 bases, with 19 bases between them. The CDR3 sequence is 13 residues long. CDR3 in amino acids: CASSFRGPYWPTF. CDR3 bases: TGTGCCAGCAGTTTCAGGGGACCTTATTGGCCAACCTTC.

J is TRBJ1-3 and V is TRBV5-5; D uncertain. V lost 2 bases and J 1 base, leaving 7 bases between the germline ends. CDR1 and CDR2 (germline): SGHKS, YYEKEE (reference sequence). The CDR3 extends over 14 amino acids. The CDR3 protein is CASSFRPSGNTIYF. The CDR3 nucleotides are TGTGCCAGCAGCTTTCGACCGTCTGGAAACACCATATATTTT.

In its sample, this clonotype was seen many times. The rearrangement joins TRBV28 to TRBJ1-2; no clear D gene. Germline CDR1 reads MDHEN; CDR2 reads SYDVKM. Between the trimmed V and J ends, which lost 4 bases and 7 bases, there was a span of 16 bases. The CDR3 contains 14 residues. The DNA for the CDR3 is TGTGCCAGCAGTTACGCTAGGGCGAGAGGTGGCTACACCTTC. Its protein product is CASSYARARGGYTF.

The sample holds a few counts of this clonotype. The V call is TRBV9, the J call TRBJ2-3, with TRBD1 matching over 9 bases. V was clipped by 2 bases and J by 1 base; unmatched bases: 2. Germline CDR1 and CDR2: SGDLS and YYNGEE. This CDR3 contains 15 residues. DNA for the CDR3: TGTGCCAGCAGCGTCGGGGACAGGGGCACAGATACGCAGTATTTT. Protein product: CASSVGDRGTDTQYF.